This entry lists 3 T cell receptor beta chains sequenced from one sample in a study of cytomegalovirus exposure and HLA in healthy donors. The PCR used 60 Vbeta and 13 Jbeta primers. Libraries were prepared by immunoSEQ multiplex PCR; TCRdb keeps only in-frame clonotypes and omits some of them. The sample holds some 190,000 clones, about 9% seen once. The material sequenced was PBMCs. The receptors here all came from a woman aged 25 to 39 in good health and CMV-seropositive.

In its sample, this clone was seen a few times. Other DNA sequences in the sample encode the same CDR3. The rearrangement links TRBV7-2 to TRBJ2-5; TRBD2 might be the D (7 bases). Trimming left V 6 bases short and J 5 bases short, with 22 bases between. CDR1 is SGHTA, CDR2 FQGNSA, per germline. The length of the CDR3 is 16 residues. Written as DNA, the CDR3 is TGTGCCAGCAGATGGGGAGGGGGAGCCCGTGGGGAGACCCAGTACTTC. Translated, it gives CASRWGGGARGETQYF.

This chain connects TRBV27 to TRBJ1-5; D is unclear. This CDR3 contains 13 residues. The V end lost 6 bases, the J end lost 9 bases, and 15 bases lay between the germline ends. CDR1 MNHEY and CDR2 SMNVEV come from the germline V gene (reference sequence). The CDR3: CASSVGVLAPQHF. In DNA form, the CDR3 reads TGTGCCAGCAGCGTCGGGGTTCTTGCGCCCCAGCATTTT.

This clone was seen only a few times. The rearrangement uses TRBV27 and TRBJ2-4, with a weak D call TRBD2 (5 bases). The length of the CDR3 is 14 residues. CDR1 is MNHEY, CDR2 SMNVEV, per germline (reference sequence). Trimming stripped 6 bases from V and 7 bases from J, with 16 bases between. As DNA, the CDR3 is TGTGCCAGCAGCCCGATGAGGGAGCGGAACATTCAGTACTTC. This translates into CASSPMRERNIQYF.